The rows below give T cell receptor beta chains drawn from one sample of a study of T cells in Graves' hyperthyroidism and ophthalmopathy. TCRdb itself ran the multiplex PCR reads through MiXCR, one entry per CDR3 protein. The sample lists hundreds of thousands of distinct CDR3 sequences, 15% to 18% seen once, with just under 8% in the top ten. What was sequenced was blood. The receptors were sampled from a young woman with Graves' hyperthyroidism. The CDR3 runs from the conserved cysteine through the conserved F or W. A D gene is named only where the DNA matches it firmly. Part of the rows lack a size; the others show once, few, many or a class for expanded clones.

CDR3aa | CDR3nt | j_gene | d_gene | abundance | v_gene
CASSPEGDSYEQYF | TGTGCCAGCTCACCAGAGGGCGACTCCTACGAGCAGTACTTC | TRBJ2-7 | NA | many | TRBV18
CASSSEVGSNYGYTF | TGTGCCAGCAGTTCAGAGGTGGGGAGTAACTATGGCTACACCTTC | TRBJ1-2 | NA | NA | TRBV7-9
CASSSPGLAGEETQYF | TGTGCCAGCAGCTCCCCGGGACTAGCGGGGGAAGAGACCCAGTACTTC | TRBJ2-5 | TRBD2 | many | TRBV6-1
CAWSVGDAEQYF | TGTGCCTGGAGTGTAGGGGACGCAGAGCAGTACTTC | TRBJ2-7 | NA | many | TRBV30
CSVDPGDGTDTQYF | TGCAGCGTTGACCCCGGGGATGGCACAGATACGCAGTATTTT | TRBJ2-3 | NA | many | TRBV29-1
CSARETGDTEAFF | TGCAGTGCTCGAGAGACAGGAGACACTGAAGCTTTCTTT | TRBJ1-1 | NA | many | TRBV20-1
CASSVASGGYNEQFF | TGTGCCAGCAGCGTAGCGAGCGGGGGGTACAATGAGCAGTTCTTC | TRBJ2-1 | TRBD2 | NA | TRBV9
CASTKGRGHGYSNQPQHF | TGTGCCAGTACAAAGGGGAGGGGGCACGGTTATAGCAATCAGCCCCAGCATTTT | TRBJ1-5 | TRBD1 | few | TRBV19
CSVDPGVNLFF | TGCAGCGTTGATCCCGGGGTAAATCTTTTCTTT | TRBJ1-1 | NA | NA | TRBV29-1
CASSRHSSNQPQHF | TGTGCCAGCAGTCGACATAGTAGCAATCAGCCCCAGCATTTT | TRBJ1-5 | NA | many | TRBV28
CASSPPEGDYLSNQPQHF | TGTGCCAGCAGCCCCCCCGAGGGAGATTACCTTAGCAATCAGCCCCAGCATTTT | TRBJ1-5 | NA | many | TRBV7-3
CASSLASGRANEQFF | TGTGCCAGCAGCTTAGCTAGCGGGAGAGCCAATGAGCAGTTCTTC | TRBJ2-1 | TRBD2 | NA | TRBV7-2
CASSQLGTGNYGYTF | TGTGCCAGCAGTCAACTAGGGACAGGGAACTATGGCTACACCTTC | TRBJ1-2 | TRBD1 | many | TRBV2
CSAPRGERAEAFF | TGCAGTGCTCCCCGGGGGGAACGGGCTGAAGCTTTCTTT | TRBJ1-1 | NA | many | TRBV20-1
CASSLRQSYEQCF | TGTGCCAGCAGCCTCCGACAGAGCTACGAGCAGTGCTTC | TRBJ2-7 | NA | few | TRBV7-3
CASSLGTGVGETQYF | TGTGCCAGCAGTTTAGGGACGGGAGTGGGGGAGACCCAGTACTTC | TRBJ2-5 | NA | many | TRBV12-3/TRBV12-4
CAWSGGRRTYEQYF | TGTGCCTGGAGTGGGGGACGCCGGACCTACGAGCAGTACTTC | TRBJ2-7 | NA | many | TRBV30
CASRKAGGGGRQETQYF | TGCGCCAGCAGAAAGGCAGGTGGGGGGGGCCGCCAAGAGACCCAGTACTTC | TRBJ2-5 | NA | NA | TRBV5-1
CASSPDLGNTEAFF | TGTGCCAGCAGCCCCGACCTGGGGAACACTGAAGCTTTCTTT | TRBJ1-1 | NA | many | TRBV11-2
CASMGQGAGGELFF | TGTGCCAGTATGGGACAGGGGGCGGGCGGGGAGCTGTTTTTT | TRBJ2-2 | TRBD1 | few | TRBV19
CASSQDPGRDAYNEQFF | TGTGCCAGCAGCCAAGACCCAGGCAGGGATGCCTACAATGAGCAGTTCTTC | TRBJ2-1 | NA | NA | TRBV3-1
CASSTGLSYNEQFF | TGTGCCAGCAGCACGGGACTAAGTTACAATGAGCAGTTCTTC | TRBJ2-1 | TRBD2 | once | TRBV7-2
CSASPQGIISGYTF | TGCAGTGCTAGCCCCCAGGGGATTATTAGTGGCTACACCTTC | TRBJ1-2 | NA | many | TRBV20-1
CASSDHRLTEAFF | TGTGCCAGCAGTGACCACCGACTCACTGAAGCTTTCTTT | TRBJ1-1 | NA | many | TRBV2
CASSPGGTGNTIYF | TGTGCCAGCAGCCCAGGTGGTACCGGAAACACCATATATTTT | TRBJ1-3 | NA | many | TRBV7-9
CASSPRSSDTEAFF | TGTGCCAGCTCACCCCGGTCGAGTGACACTGAAGCTTTCTTT | TRBJ1-1 | NA | many | TRBV18
CASRRAGEAYEQYF | TGTGCCAGCAGAAGAGCGGGGGAGGCCTACGAGCAGTACTTC | TRBJ2-7 | TRBD2 | many | TRBV2
CASVGLAGPPLYTGELFF | TGTGCCAGCGTAGGACTAGCGGGTCCTCCTTTGTACACCGGGGAGCTGTTTTTT | TRBJ2-2 | TRBD2 | NA | TRBV12-3/TRBV12-4
CASSLYVGSNQPQHF | TGTGCCAGCAGCTTGTACGTCGGAAGCAATCAGCCCCAGCATTTT | TRBJ1-5 | NA | many | TRBV5-5
CASSYSGDRNYGYTF | TGTGCCAGCAGTTACTCCGGGGATCGAAACTATGGCTACACCTTC | TRBJ1-2 | NA | NA | TRBV6-5
CASRGTSGGEQFF | TGTGCCAGCAGGGGGACTAGCGGAGGCGAGCAGTTCTTC | TRBJ2-1 | TRBD2 | many | TRBV2
CACGLSYEQYF | TGTGCCTGCGGGTTATCCTACGAGCAGTACTTC | TRBJ2-7 | NA | many | TRBV30
CASSLPWAPYEQYF | TGTGCCAGCAGCCTTCCATGGGCCCCCTACGAGCAGTACTTC | TRBJ2-7 | NA | many | TRBV3-1
CASSPGLHNYGYTF | TGTGCCAGCAGTCCCGGACTGCATAACTATGGCTACACCTTC | TRBJ1-2 | NA | many | TRBV9
CASTVAGAQETQYF | TGTGCCAGCACTGTAGCGGGAGCCCAAGAGACCCAGTACTTC | TRBJ2-5 | TRBD2 | many | TRBV6-1
CASSHSGNNSPLHF | TGTGCCAGCAGCCATTCAGGGAATAATTCACCCCTCCACTTT | TRBJ1-6 | NA | NA | TRBV14
CSATSGGLGFF | TGCAGCGCTACGTCGGGGGGGCTTGGGTTCTTC | TRBJ2-1 | TRBD2 | NA | TRBV29-1
CATSRDVGQETQYF | TGTGCCACCAGCAGAGATGTAGGGCAAGAGACCCAGTACTTC | TRBJ2-5 | NA | many | TRBV15
CSAPPRSASGGEETQYF | TGCAGTGCTCCCCCGAGGAGTGCTAGCGGGGGGGAGGAGACCCAGTACTTC | TRBJ2-5 | TRBD2 | many | TRBV20-1
CASSQDRGWHTEAFF | TGTGCCAGTAGTCAAGACAGGGGCTGGCACACTGAAGCTTTCTTT | TRBJ1-1 | TRBD1 | few | TRBV19
CASSLDPGTYNNEQFF | TGTGCCAGCAGCTTAGATCCGGGGACATATAACAATGAGCAGTTCTTC | TRBJ2-1 | NA | many | TRBV11-2
CAWSRGYGEKLFF | TGTGCCTGGAGTCGTGGGTACGGAGAAAAACTGTTTTTT | TRBJ1-4 | NA | NA | TRBV30
CASKPLEGLISPLHF | TGTGCCAGCAAACCCCTTGAGGGGTTAATTTCACCCCTCCACTTT | TRBJ1-6 | NA | NA | TRBV7-9
CASSVLAGAEQFF | TGTGCCAGCAGTGTGCTAGCGGGGGCCGAGCAGTTCTTC | TRBJ2-1 | TRBD2 | many | TRBV2